One sample yielded the 3 T cell receptor beta chains listed below, sequenced in a study of tumor-infiltrating lymphocytes in localized non-small cell lung cancer. Produced via immunoSEQ multiplex PCR; TCRdb's table is partial and in-frame only. The repertoire includes some 15,000 clones, around 73% of them detected once, and more than 3.5% sits in the top ten. Specimen: lung tumor tissue. The receptors originated from a human donor with non-small cell lung cancer.

The gene calls are TRBV27 and TRBJ1-1, with D unresolved. The CDR3 extends over 16 amino acids. In germline, CDR1 is MNHEY, CDR2 SMNVEV (reference sequence). Trimming pared 1 base from V and 8 bases from J, leaving 20 bases between. The CDR3 DNA sequence: TGTGCCAGCAGTTTATTGCCTGGGGTGGAGGGCCCAGAAGCTTTCTTT. Translated: CASSLLPGVEGPEAFF.

The chain recombines TRBV5-1 with TRBJ2-7; D is unclear. V was trimmed by 0 bases and J by 1 base, leaving 5 bases between them. Germline loops: CDR1 SGHRS, CDR2 YFSETQ. The CDR3 has 13 residues. CDR3 protein: CASSLAASYEQYF. In DNA, the CDR3 is TGCGCCAGCAGCTTGGCGGCTTCCTACGAGCAGTACTTC.

The chain carries TRBV29-1 and TRBJ2-5, with a weak D call TRBD2 (5 bases). Trimming pared 6 bases from V and 1 base from J, leaving 18 bases between. This CDR3 comprises 15 residues. CDR1 SQVTM and CDR2 ANQGSEA come from the germline V gene. CDR3 region: CSVKYLDYFQETQYF. For the CDR3, the DNA is TGCAGCGTGAAATACCTTGACTATTTCCAAGAGACCCAGTACTTC.